Listed here are 6 T cell receptor beta chains from one sample, sequenced in a study of siplizumab effects on memory and regulatory T cells. Repertoires were generated with immunoSEQ multiplex PCR, while TCRdb's copy carries only in-frame clones and drops some. Counted here are under 95,000 clones, approximately 95% occurring once; the ten biggest clones make up less than 0.4%. Specimen: non-Treg CD4+ T cells sorted from blood. The receptor source for this set is a human donor in good health.

The chain joins TRBV5-1 to TRBJ2-2; 8 bases are shared with TRBD2. In germline, CDR1 is SGHRS, CDR2 YFSETQ. V shed 0 bases, J shed 7 bases, and the junction held 5 bases outside the gene matches. The length of the CDR3 is 15 residues. The CDR3 loop reads CASSLGLAIVGELFF. CDR3 nucleotides: TGCGCCAGCAGCTTGGGACTAGCGATCGTCGGGGAGCTGTTTTTT.

The rearrangement uses TRBV4-1 and TRBJ2-5; perhaps TRBD2 as D (5 bases). The CDR3 is made up of 16 amino acids. V was cut by 0 bases and J by 4 bases, with 15 bases left in between. CDR1 is MGHRA, CDR2 YSYEKL, per germline. CDR3 sequence: CASSQDPSNGRETQYF. The CDR3 nucleotides are TGCGCCAGCAGCCAAGACCCCTCTAATGGGAGAGAGACCCAGTACTTC.

CDR3 protein: CASRRVQGDYGYTF. Written as DNA, the CDR3 is TGTGCCAGTAGGAGGGTCCAGGGGGACTATGGCTACACCTTC. The V and J genes are TRBV19 and TRBJ1-2, with 7 bases aligning to TRBD1. Germline V gene lookup returns CDR1 LNHDA and CDR2 SQIVND (reference sequence). The CDR3 sequence is 14 residues long. Germline trimming cut 6 bases from V and 3 bases from J; bases unmatched to any gene: 7.

The V call is TRBV6-1, the J call TRBJ1-1, with no clear D. Germline V gene data show CDR1 as MNHNS and CDR2 as SASEGT. The CDR3 has 13 residues. The V end lost 1 base, the J end lost 8 bases, and 11 bases lay between the germline ends. CDR3 nucleotides: TGTGCCAGCAGTGAAGGCCTGGTCGCGGAAGCTTTCTTT. Amino acids: CASSEGLVAEAFF.

The chain carries TRBV12-5 and TRBJ1-4, with D perhaps TRBD1 (6 bases). The germline V gene has CDR1 LGHNT and CDR2 FRNRAP. The V end lost 2 bases, the J end lost 5 bases, and 6 bases lay between the germline ends. The CDR3 totals 13 residues. The CDR3 DNA is TGTGCTAGTGGTTTGACAGGGAATGAAAAACTGTTTTTT. Translating it yields CASGLTGNEKLFF. Filled out from reference TRBV12-5 and TRBJ1-4, the complete variable domain reads DARVTQTPRHKVTEMGQEVTMRCQPILGHNTVFWYRQTMMQGLELLAYFRNRAPLDDSGMPKDRFSAEMPDATLATLKIQPSEPRDSAVYFCASGLTGNEKLFFGSGTQLSVL.

The chain uses TRBV5-4 and TRBJ2-1; D not resolved. V shed 4 bases and J shed 5 bases, with 16 bases lying between them. Looked up from germline, CDR1 is SGHNT and CDR2 is YYREEE (reference sequence). There are 15 residues in the CDR3. The CDR3 region is CASSLMESGDNEQFF. The CDR3 region has the DNA TGTGCCAGCAGCCTAATGGAGAGTGGCGACAATGAGCAGTTCTTC.